This entry concerns a single TCR beta chain. Its matching antigen is unknown. Naive CD8 cells were CD45RO-negative, positively selected for CCR7, excluding terminally differentiated effector memory CD45RA+ cells. This table comes from immunoSEQ multiplex PCR, and its TCRdb copy is limited to in-frame clones, with some not included. The sample carries hundreds of thousands of clones, roughly 96% recorded once. This entry belongs to a study of shared clonotypes between healthy human individuals. Turning to the study itself: Three men and two women, aged 18 to 49, were donors. Study outcomes and limitations: Only blood was sampled, and tissue TCR repertoires likely differ from blood ones.

V lost 4 bases, J lost 2 bases, and 11 bases stayed unmatched. The germline V gene has CDR1 LGHNA and CDR2 YNFKEQ. CDR3 length: 18 amino acids. The TCR was taken from a woman in her twenties or thirties in good health. The V and J genes are TRBV4-2 and TRBJ2-2; 9 bases are a match to TRBD1. The sample taken for sequencing was naive CD8+ T cells sorted from blood. The CDR3 nucleotides are TGTGCCAGCAGCCTCAAACTCCGACAGGGGGTCAACACCGGGGAGCTGTTTTTT. This translates into CASSLKLRQGVNTGELFF.